The subject of this entry is one T cell receptor beta chain. Germline values: CDR1 LGHNA, CDR2 YSLEER. The CDR3 runs to 15 residues. Trimming shortened V by 1 base and J by 3 bases, and 11 bases separated the two germline ends. The data derive from a study of T cells after yellow fever vaccination. TCRdb re-called the 5' RACE reads with MiXCR, one entry per CDR3 protein. The table includes 250,000 to 350,000 distinct CDR3 sequences, around 6.8% detected once. This sequence originates from a man aged 18 to 29 who received the YFV17D yellow fever vaccine. The specimen was PBMCs, collected about 41 days after the first yellow fever vaccination. The genes are TRBV4-3 and TRBJ2-3; D perhaps matches TRBD1 (5 bases). CDR3 DNA: TGCGCCAGCAGCCAAGTCAGGGTCTGGACAGATACGCAGTATTTT. Translation: CASSQVRVWTDTQYF.